Following are 14 T cell receptor beta chains from one sample sequenced in a study of OX40 agonist ivuxolimab in advanced cancers. Repertoires were generated with immunoSEQ multiplex PCR, while TCRdb's copy carries only in-frame clones and drops some. The table records under 90,000 clones, about nine tenths of them present only once. The input for sequencing was CD4+ or CD8+ T cells sorted from blood, taken in a trial of the OX40 agonist ivuxolimab. These receptor sequences come from an adult with an advanced solid tumor such as melanoma, head and neck, liver or kidney cancer.

The rearrangement joins TRBV9 to TRBJ2-7; 11 bases map to TRBD2. The CDR3 is made up of 15 amino acids. The germline V gene encodes CDR1 SGDLS and CDR2 YYNGEE. V shed 3 bases, J shed 2 bases, and the junction held 4 bases outside the gene matches. The CDR3 bases are TGTGCCAGCAGCGCCCGACTAGCGGGACCCTACGAGCAGTACTTC. It specifies CASSARLAGPYEQYF.

J is TRBJ1-2 and V is TRBV19; 7 bases map to TRBD1. This CDR3 is 15 amino acids long. The germline V gene encodes CDR1 LNHDA and CDR2 SQIVND (reference sequence). The ends lost 6 bases at V and 1 base at J; junction bases unmatched: 8. In nucleotides, the CDR3 is TGTGCCAGTAGCCAGGGACAGAACTTTAACTATGGCTACACCTTC. Its translation: CASSQGQNFNYGYTF. The variable domain in full, with the rest retrieved from reference TRBV19 and TRBJ1-2, is DGGITQSPKYLFRKEGQNVTLSCEQNLNHDAMYWYRQDPGQGLRLIYYSQIVNDFQKGDIAEGYSVSREKKESFPLTVTSAQKNPTAFYLCASSQGQNFNYGYTFGSGTRLTVV.

This chain joins TRBV7-7 and TRBJ2-7; 10 positions match TRBD1. The germline CDR1 and CDR2 sequences are SSHAT and FNYEAQ (reference sequence). The CDR3 length is 15 residues. Trimming took 5 bases from V and 5 from J; bases not matched to a gene: 9. CDR3 amino acids: CASSPGQGGWNEQYF. The CDR3 DNA reads TGTGCCAGCAGCCCTGGACAGGGGGGATGGAACGAGCAGTACTTC.

This clone was seen a handful of times. This chain joins TRBV5-1 and TRBJ1-4, with 12 nucleotides matching TRBD1. Trimming at V came to 5 bases and at J to 2 bases, leaving 4 bases not matched to a gene. CDR3 length: 16 amino acids. From germline, CDR1 is SGHRS and CDR2 YFSETQ. The CDR3: CASRGTGGETNEKLFF. As DNA, the CDR3 is TGCGCCAGCAGAGGGACAGGGGGCGAGACTAATGAAAAACTGTTTTTT.

The V gene is TRBV5-1, the J gene TRBJ1-2, with D tentatively TRBD1 (5 bases). Germline CDR1 reads SGHRS; CDR2 reads YFSETQ. Trimming removed 4 bases from V and 7 bases from J, with 17 bases in between. The CDR3 is 14 residues long. CDR3 loop: CASSPEMPGSGYTF. The DNA for the CDR3 is TGCGCCAGCAGCCCCGAGATGCCAGGGTCTGGCTACACCTTC.

The sample holds a few counts of this clone. V is TRBV19 and J is TRBJ2-3, with unresolved D. The ends were cut back, 4 bases at V and 2 bases at J, with 19 bases in the middle. The V gene's germline CDR1 is LNHDA and CDR2 SQIVND (reference sequence). The CDR3 spans 17 residues. The chain's CDR3 is CASSRGSSNRITDTQYF. The CDR3 DNA sequence: TGTGCCAGTAGTAGGGGATCCAGCAATCGGATCACAGATACGCAGTATTTT.

J is TRBJ1-5 and V is TRBV2, with 8 bases lining up with TRBD1. Germline lookup yields CDR1 SNHLY and CDR2 FYNNEI. The V segment lost 2 bases and the J segment 7 bases; nucleotides outside the gene matches: 7. The CDR3 runs to 15 residues. CDR3 residues: CASSEYQGAAQPQHF. The CDR3 region has the DNA TGTGCCAGCAGTGAATACCAGGGGGCAGCGCAGCCCCAGCATTTT.

The J gene is TRBJ2-1, the V gene TRBV27; possibly TRBD2 for D (5 bases). The CDR3 covers 13 residues. Germline assignment: CDR1 MNHEY and CDR2 SMNVEV (reference sequence). The ends were cut back, 8 bases at V and 8 bases at J, with 16 bases in the middle. CDR3 nucleotide sequence: TGTGCCAGCGCCCCCTTACGAGGGTATGAGCAGTTCTTC. Translation: CASAPLRGYEQFF.

The rearrangement links TRBV19 to TRBJ2-3, with 12 bases aligning to TRBD2. The CDR3 covers 16 residues. Germline-derived CDR1 and CDR2 are LNHDA and SQIVND (reference sequence). The V segment lost 5 bases and the J segment 3 bases; nucleotides outside the gene matches: 6. The CDR3, as DNA: TGTGCCAGTAGTTCTAGACTAGCGGGGGAAACAGATACGCAGTATTTT. Residues: CASSSRLAGETDTQYF. The full variable domain, completed using reference TRBV19 and TRBJ2-3, is DGGITQSPKYLFRKEGQNVTLSCEQNLNHDAMYWYRQDPGQGLRLIYYSQIVNDFQKGDIAEGYSVSREKKESFPLTVTSAQKNPTAFYLCASSSRLAGETDTQYFGPGTRLTVL.

The V gene is TRBV10-1, the J gene TRBJ2-1; D gene ambiguous. V was cut by 2 bases and J by 0 bases, with 17 bases left in between. Germline V gene sequence: CDR1 WNHNN, CDR2 SYGVQD (reference sequence). This CDR3 contains 18 residues. CDR3 amino acids: CASSEGTASSSSYNEQFF. In nucleotides, the CDR3 is TGCGCCAGCAGTGAGGGTACGGCCTCTTCGAGCTCCTACAATGAGCAGTTCTTC.

The chain is built from TRBV5-4 and TRBJ1-1, with a tentative D call TRBD1 (6 bases). Between the trimmed V and J ends, which lost 0 bases and 8 bases, there was a span of 11 bases. CDR1 and CDR2 (germline): SGHNT, YYREEE (reference sequence). This CDR3 has 13 residues. Written as DNA, the CDR3 is TGTGCCAGCAGCTTGGTGGGGGCGGGGGAAGCTTTCTTT. Its translation: CASSLVGAGEAFF.

V is TRBV7-6 and J is TRBJ2-1; 7 positions match TRBD2. This CDR3 comprises 17 residues. Trimming cost V 3 bases and J 7 bases; bases outside gene matches: 15. The germline gives CDR1 SGHVS, CDR2 FNYEAQ. DNA of the CDR3: TGTGCCAGCAGCTTTAAGCCCAGGGAGGGCTCTAAGAATGAGCAGTTCTTC. Encoded protein: CASSFKPREGSKNEQFF.

This clone was observed a handful of times. The CDR3 DNA follows: TGTGCCAGTAGTCCCCGCCTGGGACAGTCCAAGCCCCAGCATTTT. Encoded protein: CASSPRLGQSKPQHF. The rearrangement links TRBV19 to TRBJ1-5, with TRBD1 matching over 7 bases. CDR3 length: 15 residues. The V gene's germline CDR1 is LNHDA and CDR2 SQIVND (reference sequence). V was clipped by 5 bases and J by 8 bases; unmatched bases: 12.

DNA of the CDR3: TGTGCCAGCAGCTTGGACGGGGGGTACCAAGAGACCCAGTACTTC. It is translated as CASSLDGGYQETQYF. The rearrangement uses TRBV5-6 and TRBJ2-5, with 7 positions matching TRBD2. This CDR3 region has 15 residues. Trimming took 0 bases from V and 0 from J; bases not matched to a gene: 2. Germline V lookup: CDR1 SGHDT, CDR2 YYEEEE.